The 31 T cell receptor beta chains presented below share a single source sample, sequenced in a study of graft-versus-host responses after intestinal transplantation. TCRdb keeps only in-frame clones here, not all; method: immunoSEQ multiplex PCR. The data contain tens of thousands of clones, 85% to 95% of them singletons. No antigen has been assigned to these receptors. The starting material was unstimulated CD4+ T cells sorted from spleen or lymph node cells, obtained before transplant. The receptors were gathered from a human donor who was the organ donor for an intestinal transplant.

The V gene is TRBV7-2, the J gene TRBJ2-3; 9 nucleotides agree with TRBD2. Germline-derived CDR1 and CDR2 are SGHTA and FQGNSA. V lost 5 bases and J lost 2; bases outside the gene matches: 5. The CDR3 runs to 15 residues. The CDR3 DNA reads as TGTGCCAGCAGCAGACCGGGACTAGCCACAGATACGCAGTATTTT. Its translation: CASSRPGLATDTQYF.

J is TRBJ2-2 and V is TRBV7-6; 12 nucleotides agree with TRBD2. The CDR3 consists of 16 residues. The V and J ends lost 4 bases and 5 bases, in that order; junction bases with no gene match: 5. CDR1 and CDR2 from the germline V gene are SGHVS and FNYEAQ. In DNA, the CDR3 is TGTGCCAGCAGCTCACTAGGACTAGCGGGGACCGGGGAGCTGTTTTTT. This sequence encodes CASSSLGLAGTGELFF.

The chain is built from TRBV19 and TRBJ1-5; D is unresolved. The CDR3 runs to 16 residues. Germline CDR1 and CDR2: LNHDA and SQIVND (reference sequence). Trimming shortened V by 7 bases and J by 2 bases, and 18 bases separated the two germline ends. The CDR3 protein is CASTPPGAGGNQPQHF. DNA of the CDR3: TGTGCCAGTACTCCTCCGGGTGCAGGTGGCAATCAGCCCCAGCATTTT. The full variable domain, with the rest looked up from reference TRBV19 and TRBJ1-5, is DGGITQSPKYLFRKEGQNVTLSCEQNLNHDAMYWYRQDPGQGLRLIYYSQIVNDFQKGDIAEGYSVSREKKESFPLTVTSAQKNPTAFYLCASTPPGAGGNQPQHFGDGTRLSIL.

The chain is built from TRBV7-2 and TRBJ2-3; 7 positions match TRBD1. Germline CDR1 is SGHTA and CDR2 is FQGNSA. Losses at the gene ends were 5 bases for V and 1 base for J; bases not matched to a gene: 6. The CDR3 length is 15 residues. The CDR3 reads CASSLGGPRTDTQYF. In DNA, the CDR3 is TGTGCCAGCAGCCTAGGGGGCCCGCGCACAGATACGCAGTATTTT.

The J gene is TRBJ1-2, the V gene TRBV27; D is possibly TRBD1 (5 bases). The CDR3 spans 14 residues. Per the germline V gene, CDR1 is MNHEY and CDR2 is SMNVEV (reference sequence). With 3 bases removed from V and 7 bases from J, the gap between germline ends came to 15 bases. Here the CDR3 DNA reads TGTGCCAGCAGTTTCACACCGGGGGACGGTGGCTACACCTTC. It translates to CASSFTPGDGGYTF.

The chain links TRBV5-5 to TRBJ1-1; the D gene is possibly TRBD1 (5 bases). The V gene lost 1 base and the J gene lost 1 base, with 11 bases spanning the gap. This CDR3 contains 15 residues. Germline V gene data show CDR1 as SGHKS and CDR2 as YYEKEE (reference sequence). CDR3 in DNA: TGTGCCAGCAGCTTGAGGACGAGGGGGAACACTGAAGCTTTCTTT. It codes for CASSLRTRGNTEAFF.

This clone was counted once. The chain has TRBV30 and TRBJ2-7; tentative D call: TRBD1 (6 bases). CDR1 is GTSNPN and CDR2 is SVGIG in the germline V gene (reference sequence). The V end lost 5 bases, the J end lost 6 bases, and 11 bases lay between the germline ends. This CDR3 has 11 amino acids. The CDR3 is CAWLRGAEQYF. CDR3 sequence (DNA): TGTGCCTGGCTCAGGGGTGCCGAGCAGTACTTC.

The chain couples TRBV6-4 to TRBJ1-1, with D possibly TRBD1 on 6 matching bases. This CDR3 has 18 residues. The germline gives CDR1 MRHNA, CDR2 SNTAGT. V lost 0 bases, J lost 1 base, and 18 bases lay in between. In nucleotides, the CDR3 is TGTGCCAGCAGTGACTCGACCATCTGCAGGGGCGCGAACACTGAAGCTTTCTTT. It translates to CASSDSTICRGANTEAFF.

This chain connects TRBV9 to TRBJ2-2; a weak D match, TRBD1 (6 bases). V was pared by 0 bases and J by 1 base, with 13 bases between. Germline CDR1 and CDR2: SGDLS and YYNGEE. This CDR3 is 17 amino acids long. The CDR3 nucleotides are TGTGCCAGCAGCGTAGGGCCCCTGACAGGGAACACCGGGGAGCTGTTTTTT. It is translated as CASSVGPLTGNTGELFF. The variable domain in full, with the rest retrieved from reference TRBV9 and TRBJ2-2, is DSGVTQTPKHLITATGQRVTLRCSPRSGDLSVYWYQQSLDQGLQFLIQYYNGEERAKGNILERFSAQQFPDLHSELNLSSLELGDSALYFCASSVGPLTGNTGELFFGEGSRLTVL.

The chain uses TRBV5-4 and TRBJ2-7; TRBD2 matches at 8 bases. Per germline, CDR1 SGHNT and CDR2 YYREEE (reference sequence). The length of the CDR3 is 15 residues. V lost 4 bases and J lost 2; bases outside the gene matches: 8. CDR3 coding DNA: TGTGCCAGCAGCCCTCAGCGGGAGCCCCCCTACGAGCAGTACTTC. This sequence encodes CASSPQREPPYEQYF.

The chain combines TRBV6-5 with TRBJ2-7; tentatively, D is TRBD2 (6 bases). This CDR3 is built from 15 residues. CDR1 and CDR2 from the germline V gene are MNHEY and SVGAGI. Trimming left V 2 bases short and J 2 bases short, with 13 bases between. The CDR3 protein is CASSYLPLATYEQYF. The DNA of the CDR3 is TGTGCCAGCAGTTACCTGCCTCTAGCGACCTACGAGCAGTACTTC.

The rearrangement joins TRBV18 to TRBJ2-4; TRBD1 matches at 9 bases. The CDR3 loop spans 16 amino acids. The trim removed 2 bases at V and 7 bases at J, leaving 9 bases unmatched. CDR1 is KGHSH, CDR2 LQKENI, per germline. The CDR3 loop is CASSPGTGTGWNIQYF. The DNA of the CDR3 is TGTGCCAGCTCACCAGGAACCGGGACAGGGTGGAACATTCAGTACTTC.

The chain has TRBV5-1 and TRBJ1-5; D may be TRBD1 (5 bases). Germline V gene data show CDR1 as SGHRS and CDR2 as YFSETQ. The CDR3 contains 14 residues. The ends were cut back, 0 bases at V and 2 bases at J, with 6 bases in the middle. CDR3 sequence reads: CASSLGGRNQPQHF. The CDR3 DNA follows: TGCGCCAGCAGCTTGGGGGGACGCAATCAGCCCCAGCATTTT.

The chain uses TRBV7-2 and TRBJ2-5, with D maybe TRBD1 (6 bases). V was clipped by 7 bases and J by 2 bases, with 11 bases between them. The CDR3 has 13 residues. Per the germline V gene, CDR1 is SGHTA and CDR2 is FQGNSA. CDR3 sequence (DNA): TGTGCCAGCAATCCGACAGGTCAAGAGACCCAGTACTTC. Amino acids: CASNPTGQETQYF. The full variable domain, in which reference TRBV7-2 and TRBJ2-5 provide the parts outside the CDR3, is GAGVSQSPSNKVTEKGKDVELRCDPISGHTALYWYRQSLGQGLEFLIYFQGNSAPDKSGLPSDRFSAERTGGSVSTLTIQRTQQEDSAVYLCASNPTGQETQYFGPGTRLLVL.

The CDR3 DNA is TGTGCCAGTAGTAGGGGACAGCTGAACACTGAAGCTTTCTTT. This gives the protein CASSRGQLNTEAFF. The V and J genes are TRBV19 and TRBJ1-1; 7 bases are shared with TRBD1. CDR3 length: 14 amino acids. V lost 4 bases and J lost 0; bases outside the gene matches: 2. Germline lookup yields CDR1 LNHDA and CDR2 SQIVND (reference sequence).

The chain links TRBV4-3 to TRBJ1-3; no clear D. Germline CDR1 LGHNA, CDR2 YSLEER. The CDR3 is 16 amino acids. Trimming cost V 4 bases and J 2 bases, with 15 bases left between them. The CDR3 DNA reads TGCGCCAGCAGCCCCCATGCCGGGAGGACTGGAAACACCATATATTTT. It encodes CASSPHAGRTGNTIYF.

This chain uses TRBV27 with TRBJ2-3, with a tentative D call TRBD1 (6 bases). Trimming removed 3 bases from V and 4 bases from J, with 11 bases in between. This CDR3 contains 14 residues. Germline V gene sequence: CDR1 MNHEY, CDR2 SMNVEV (reference sequence). The CDR3 DNA reads as TGTGCCAGCAGTTTCGTGAACAGGGCAGATACGCAGTATTTT. As protein: CASSFVNRADTQYF.

The DNA of the CDR3 is TGTGCCAGCAGTCGGGACAGGACCTACGAGCAGTACTTC. It is translated as CASSRDRTYEQYF. The V gene is TRBV6-6, the J gene TRBJ2-7, with TRBD1 matching over 8 bases. V shed 5 bases, J shed 2 bases, and the junction held 2 bases outside the gene matches. CDR3 length: 13 amino acids. Germline V CDR1 and CDR2: MNHNY, SVGAGI (reference sequence).

The rearrangement uses TRBV30 and TRBJ2-3; 10 positions match TRBD2. The CDR3 has 15 residues. The trim removed 2 bases at V and 1 base at J, leaving 3 bases unmatched. Germline assignment: CDR1 GTSNPN and CDR2 SVGIG (reference sequence). As DNA, the CDR3 is TGTGCCTGGAGTTTCGGACTAGCGGGCACAGATACGCAGTATTTT. Translated: CAWSFGLAGTDTQYF.

This chain connects TRBV30 to TRBJ1-5, with TRBD1 identical over 10 bases. Germline V gene data show CDR1 as GTSNPN and CDR2 as SVGIG (reference sequence). Trimming took 2 bases from V and 7 from J; bases not matched to a gene: 5. This CDR3 is 14 amino acids long. The CDR3 DNA sequence: TGTGCCTGGAGTCCGACAGGGGGCGGGCAGCCCCAGCATTTT. Amino acid sequence: CAWSPTGGGQPQHF.

This sequence joins TRBV6-5 and TRBJ1-2, with a possible D match to TRBD1 (5 bases). CDR3 size: 13 residues. Deletions cut 4 bases from V and 5 bases from J, with 11 bases between. Germline V CDR1 and CDR2: MNHEY, SVGAGI. The CDR3, as DNA: TGTGCCAGCAGTTCCGGCAGGGTATATGGCTACACCTTC. Translating gives CASSSGRVYGYTF.

V usage is TRBV18 and J usage is TRBJ2-7; 13 positions match TRBD2. From germline, CDR1 is KGHSH and CDR2 LQKENI. V was clipped by 5 bases and J by 2 bases; unmatched bases: 0. The CDR3 extends over 14 amino acids. The CDR3: CASSTSGRAYEQYF. The CDR3 DNA sequence: TGTGCCAGCTCAACTAGCGGGAGGGCCTACGAGCAGTACTTC.

The V and J genes are TRBV5-5 and TRBJ2-3; 8 bases agree with TRBD1. The CDR3 extends over 15 amino acids. Germline CDR1 and CDR2: SGHKS and YYEKEE (reference sequence). Trimming at V came to 4 bases and at J to 2 bases, leaving 6 bases not matched to a gene. The DNA of the CDR3 is TGTGCCAGCAGCCCTGGGGACAGGAACACAGATACGCAGTATTTT. Translation: CASSPGDRNTDTQYF.

DNA of the CDR3: TGTGCCAGCAGCTTAGTGGGGACAGGGGGCACAGATACGCAGTATTTT. It yields the protein CASSLVGTGGTDTQYF. The chain couples TRBV7-2 to TRBJ2-3; 10 positions agree with TRBD1. From germline, CDR1 is SGHTA and CDR2 FQGNSA. The CDR3 spans 16 residues. Trimming cost V 1 base and J 1 base; bases outside gene matches: 2.

The chain carries TRBV5-4 and TRBJ2-7; D is uncertain. The CDR3 loop spans 11 amino acids. V gave up 0 bases and J gave up 3 bases, with 1 base separating them. Germline V gives CDR1 SGHNT, CDR2 YYREEE (reference sequence). CDR3 protein: CASSLDYEQYF. The CDR3, as DNA: TGTGCCAGCAGCTTGGACTACGAGCAGTACTTC.

With regard to this clone: The sample contains more than one DNA sequence encoding this CDR3. This chain links TRBV14 with TRBJ2-5; 8 bases fit TRBD2. Germline loops: CDR1 SGHDN, CDR2 FVKESK. The CDR3 totals 15 residues. Trimming removed 4 bases from V and 5 bases from J; junction bases left unmatched: 9. In nucleotides, the CDR3 is TGTGCCAGCAGCCGTGTAGCGGGATTGACGGAGACCCAGTACTTC. Encoded protein: CASSRVAGLTETQYF.

This clone appeared a single time. V and J are TRBV7-2 and TRBJ2-1, with 11 nucleotides matching TRBD2. The germline gives CDR1 SGHTA, CDR2 FQGNSA. V lost 0 bases to trimming and J lost 0 bases; unmatched junction nucleotides: 1. CDR3 length equals 17 residues. The CDR3 reads CASSLAGLAASYNEQFF. As DNA, the CDR3 is TGTGCCAGCAGCTTAGCGGGACTAGCGGCCTCCTACAATGAGCAGTTCTTC. Full variable domain (outside the CDR3, taken from reference TRBV7-2 and TRBJ2-1): GAGVSQSPSNKVTEKGKDVELRCDPISGHTALYWYRQSLGQGLEFLIYFQGNSAPDKSGLPSDRFSAERTGGSVSTLTIQRTQQEDSAVYLCASSLAGLAASYNEQFFGPGTRLTVL.

The V gene is TRBV5-1, the J gene TRBJ2-7; 11 positions match TRBD2. V lost 4 bases and J lost 3; bases outside the gene matches: 3. The germline V gene has CDR1 SGHRS and CDR2 YFSETQ. CDR3 length equals 14 residues. The chain's CDR3 is CASSGTSGRYEQYF. Here the CDR3 DNA reads TGCGCCAGCAGCGGGACTAGCGGCCGCTACGAGCAGTACTTC.

The chain carries TRBV29-1 and TRBJ2-1; 12 nucleotides align to TRBD2. Germline values: CDR1 SQVTM, CDR2 ANQGSEA. The CDR3 is made up of 15 amino acids. Losses at the gene ends were 8 bases for V and 4 bases for J; bases not matched to a gene: 9. The chain's CDR3 is CSLLPGTSGYNEQFF. The DNA for the CDR3 is TGCAGCTTACTTCCCGGGACTAGCGGGTACAATGAGCAGTTCTTC.

The V call is TRBV27, the J call TRBJ2-4; no clear D gene. V lost 2 bases, J lost 1 base, and 15 bases lay in between. CDR1 is MNHEY and CDR2 is SMNVEV in the germline V gene (reference sequence). The CDR3 runs to 17 residues. DNA of the CDR3: TGTGCCAGCAGTTTAGGAATTACAAGTGGGGCCAAAAACATTCAGTACTTC. The encoded protein is CASSLGITSGAKNIQYF.

This chain uses TRBV30 with TRBJ2-7; D ambiguous. Trimming pared 3 bases from V and 2 bases from J, leaving 8 bases between. This CDR3 has 12 residues. Germline CDR1 is GTSNPN and CDR2 is SVGIG (reference sequence). The CDR3 DNA sequence: TGTGCCTGGAGGGCCGAAGCCTACGAGCAGTACTTC. Translated: CAWRAEAYEQYF.